The 30 T cell receptor beta chains presented below share a single source sample, sequenced in a study of blood T cell repertoires in COVID-19. This table comes from immunoSEQ multiplex PCR, and its TCRdb copy is limited to in-frame clones, with some not included. This table has approximately 70,000 clones, more than 80% appearing once. The specimen sequenced was peripheral blood. Receptors were obtained from a woman aged 80 or older with active or convalescent COVID-19.

This clone appeared a single time. This sequence joins TRBV11-3 and TRBJ2-5; 10 bases agree with TRBD2. This CDR3 is built from 13 residues. Germline CDR1 reads SGHNT; CDR2 reads YENEEA. V gave up 8 bases and J gave up 7 bases; unmatched junction bases: 7. The CDR3 sequence: CASSQRGGGTQYF. CDR3 nucleotide sequence: TGTGCCAGCTCCCAGCGGGGGGGCGGGACCCAGTACTTC.

V is TRBV6-2 or TRBV6-3 and J is TRBJ2-7; tentatively, D is TRBD2 (6 bases). CDR3 length equals 18 residues. V lost 1 base to trimming and J lost 7 bases, with 26 bases between them. Germline V lookup: CDR1 MNHEY, CDR2 SVGEGT. The CDR3 DNA reads TGTGCCAGCAGTTACTGGAAGGGTTCAAGCCTCCTCGCGGGGGAGCAGTACTTC. It specifies CASSYWKGSSLLAGEQYF.

The chain links TRBV9 to TRBJ2-1; D is possibly TRBD2 (6 bases). This CDR3 contains 15 residues. V lost 4 bases, J lost 4 bases, and 15 bases lay in between. Germline V CDR1 and CDR2: SGDLS, YYNGEE. The CDR3 DNA reads TGTGCCAGCAGCCCCCGGGACTTCCCTTACAATGAGCAGTTCTTC. This sequence encodes CASSPRDFPYNEQFF.

This clone appeared a single time. J is TRBJ2-7 and V is TRBV12-3 or TRBV12-4; D might be TRBD1 (5 bases). V was cut by 6 bases and J by 3 bases, with 12 bases left in between. CDR3 length equals 13 residues. CDR3 sequence (DNA): TGTGCCAGCAGAGAATACGGACACTACGAGCAGTACTTC. It specifies CASREYGHYEQYF.

As to this clone: The sample holds other DNA sequences that translate to the same CDR3. The J gene is TRBJ1-1, the V gene TRBV18; a possible D gene is TRBD1 (6 bases). V lost 3 bases and J 1 base, leaving 9 bases between the germline ends. CDR1 is KGHSH and CDR2 is LQKENI in the germline V gene. This CDR3 has 14 residues. The DNA of the CDR3 is TGTGCCAGCTCACCTCAGGGGAGGAACACTGAAGCTTTCTTT. As protein: CASSPQGRNTEAFF.

The V and J genes are TRBV7-2 and TRBJ1-2; D gene ambiguous. V gave up 5 bases and J gave up 0 bases, with 13 bases separating them. Germline CDR1 SGHTA, CDR2 FQGNSA. The CDR3 sequence is 15 residues long. CDR3 loop: CASSGEGKANYGYTF. Here the CDR3 DNA reads TGTGCCAGCAGCGGAGAAGGCAAAGCTAACTATGGCTACACCTTC.

In the case of this clone: Other nucleotide sequences from this sample produce the same CDR3. CDR3 coding DNA: TGTGCCAGCAGCTCTCTAGCGGGGGGGCCCGACACCGGGGAGCTGTTTTTT. Its translation: CASSSLAGGPDTGELFF. J is TRBJ2-2 and V is TRBV7-2; 12 bases map to TRBD2. CDR1 SGHTA and CDR2 FQGNSA come from the germline V gene. CDR3 length equals 17 residues. The ends lost 4 bases at V and 3 bases at J; junction bases unmatched: 6.

V and J are TRBV9 and TRBJ1-5; D call uncertain. The V gene lost 4 bases and the J gene lost 5 bases, with 10 bases spanning the gap. Germline lookup yields CDR1 SGDLS and CDR2 YYNGEE. The CDR3 is 13 residues long. CDR3 sequence: CASSLQEDQPQHF. CDR3 DNA: TGTGCCAGCAGCCTCCAGGAGGATCAGCCCCAGCATTTT.

The count of this clone is one. The chain recombines TRBV25-1 with TRBJ1-1; D is ambiguous. V was cut by 2 bases and J by 10 bases, with 8 bases left in between. Per the germline V gene, CDR1 is MGHDK and CDR2 is SYGVNS. There are 11 residues in the CDR3. CDR3 bases: TGTGCCAGCAGTGAAGGGTGGGCAGCTTTCTTT. Its translation: CASSEGWAAFF. The variable domain in full, completed from reference TRBV25-1 and TRBJ1-1, reads EADIYQTPRYLVIGTGKKITLECSQTMGHDKMYWYQQDPGMELHLIHYSYGVNSTEKGDLSSESTVSRIRTEHFPLTLESARPSHTSQYLCASSEGWAAFFGQGTRLTVV.

The gene calls are TRBV15 and TRBJ2-7; TRBD1 agrees at 8 bases. V shed 6 bases and J 4 bases; nucleotides not matched to a gene: 11. The CDR3 has 15 amino acids. Germline V gives CDR1 LNHNV, CDR2 YYDKDF (reference sequence). The CDR3, as DNA: TGTGCCACCAGTCCCGAGGGCAGGGGGCTATACGAGCAGTACTTC. Protein sequence: CATSPEGRGLYEQYF.

A few counts support this clone. V is TRBV2 and J is TRBJ2-1; the D is unclear. V dropped 7 bases and J dropped 1 base, with 8 bases sitting between them. Germline V CDR1 and CDR2: SNHLY, FYNNEI. The CDR3 extends over 13 amino acids. The CDR3, as DNA: TGTGCCAGCAAGAGTGAATCCTACAATGAGCAGTTCTTC. It translates to CASKSESYNEQFF.

This rearrangement joins TRBV6-6 to TRBJ2-7; 7 bases fit TRBD1. Germline-derived CDR1 and CDR2 are MNHNY and SVGAGI (reference sequence). The CDR3 sequence is 14 residues long. Germline trimming cut 8 bases from V and 5 bases from J; bases unmatched to any gene: 12. The CDR3 spells CASGKPGQKDEQYF. The CDR3 DNA sequence: TGTGCCAGCGGAAAACCGGGACAGAAAGACGAGCAGTACTTC.

The chain recombines TRBV2 with TRBJ1-5; 7 bases align to TRBD1. The trim removed 6 bases at V and 4 bases at J, leaving 6 bases unmatched. The germline V gene has CDR1 SNHLY and CDR2 FYNNEI. The CDR3 is 14 amino acids. CDR3 amino acids: CASSPKQGNQPQHF. The CDR3 DNA reads TGTGCCAGCAGCCCGAAACAGGGGAATCAGCCCCAGCATTTT.

The chain couples TRBV5-5 to TRBJ2-7; D gene uncertain. V was trimmed by 3 bases and J by 2 bases, leaving 3 bases between them. Germline CDR1 is SGHKS and CDR2 is YYEKEE (reference sequence). The length of the CDR3 is 11 residues. CDR3 DNA: TGTGCCAGCAGCTCAACCTACGAGCAGTACTTC. Translated, it gives CASSSTYEQYF.

The V and J genes are TRBV6-1 and TRBJ1-4; D is ambiguous. Trimming stripped 0 bases from V and 8 bases from J, with 13 bases between. CDR3 size: 15 residues. The germline V gene has CDR1 MNHNS and CDR2 SASEGT. CDR3 DNA sequence: TGTGCCAGCAGTGAAGCGCGGGGAGGTGTGGAAAAACTGTTTTTT. Amino acids: CASSEARGGVEKLFF.

The J gene is TRBJ2-1, the V gene TRBV20-1; tentatively, D is TRBD1 (5 bases). Germline-derived CDR1 and CDR2 are DFQATT and SNEGSKA (reference sequence). The V end lost 7 bases, the J end lost 4 bases, and 8 bases lay between the germline ends. The CDR3 is made up of 11 amino acids. The CDR3 is CSVQEYNEQFF. CDR3 bases: TGCAGTGTACAGGAGTACAATGAGCAGTTCTTC.

The chain combines TRBV6-1 with TRBJ1-4; no firm D call. Germline V gene sequence: CDR1 MNHNS, CDR2 SASEGT. This CDR3 is 15 amino acids long. V was cut by 1 base and J by 10 bases, with 16 bases left in between. As DNA, the CDR3 is TGTGCCAGCAGTGAAGGGTCGGGGTTAATGGGAAAACTGTTTTTT. It specifies CASSEGSGLMGKLFF.

V gene TRBV19 combines with J gene TRBJ2-3; weak D call: TRBD2 (5 bases). Germline lookup yields CDR1 LNHDA and CDR2 SQIVND (reference sequence). This CDR3 comprises 14 residues. Trimming removed 6 bases at V and 4 bases at J, with 14 bases between. CDR3 region: CASRESNGADTQYF. CDR3 DNA: TGTGCCAGTAGAGAGTCAAACGGGGCAGATACGCAGTATTTT. The entire variable domain, with the rest obtained from reference TRBV19 and TRBJ2-3, is as follows: DGGITQSPKYLFRKEGQNVTLSCEQNLNHDAMYWYRQDPGQGLRLIYYSQIVNDFQKGDIAEGYSVSREKKESFPLTVTSAQKNPTAFYLCASRESNGADTQYFGPGTRLTVL.

The count of this clone is one. The rearrangement joins TRBV14 to TRBJ2-5, with 8 bases lining up with TRBD1. Per germline, CDR1 SGHDN and CDR2 FVKESK. The CDR3 has 17 residues. The junction had 13 bases not matched to a gene; V was cut back by 4 bases and J by 3 bases. Written as DNA, the CDR3 is TGTGCCAGCAGCCTGGATTTAGGGCAGGGGGCGAAAGAGACCCAGTACTTC. Translated, it gives CASSLDLGQGAKETQYF.

This clone appeared once. This chain joins TRBV5-1 and TRBJ2-7, with D perhaps matching TRBD1 (6 bases). The CDR3 is 15 amino acids. V dropped 5 bases and J dropped 0 bases, with 15 bases sitting between them. Germline V CDR1 and CDR2: SGHRS, YFSETQ. The CDR3 spells CASSPRGFSSYEQYF. The CDR3 DNA reads TGCGCCAGCAGTCCTAGGGGGTTCAGCTCCTACGAGCAGTACTTC.

This chain joins TRBV11-3 and TRBJ2-1, with D perhaps TRBD2 (5 bases). The germline V gene has CDR1 SGHNT and CDR2 YENEEA. The CDR3 covers 14 residues. Trimming pared 5 bases from V and 1 base from J, leaving 9 bases between. The DNA for the CDR3 is TGTGCCAGCAGCCCTGGCGGGTCCTACAATGAGCAGTTCTTC. This sequence encodes CASSPGGSYNEQFF.

This rearrangement joins TRBV18 to TRBJ1-2; D is possibly TRBD1 (5 bases). Germline-derived CDR1 and CDR2 are KGHSH and LQKENI. The CDR3 consists of 15 residues. The V end lost 2 bases, the J end lost 5 bases, and 15 bases lay between the germline ends. CDR3 region: CASSPGAQIPYGYTF. CDR3 in DNA: TGTGCCAGCTCACCAGGGGCCCAAATCCCTTATGGCTACACCTTC.

The chain links TRBV12-3 or TRBV12-4 to TRBJ1-1; D unclear. The CDR3 contains 11 residues. Trimming took off 11 bases at V and 0 bases at J, with 7 bases between the two ends. The CDR3 DNA reads TGTGCCTCCCAATTGAACACTGAAGCTTTCTTT. It translates to CASQLNTEAFF.

This chain links TRBV5-1 with TRBJ1-1, with TRBD1 matching 9 bases. The CDR3 sequence is 15 residues long. The trim removed 0 bases at V and 1 base at J, leaving 1 base unmatched. Germline V gives CDR1 SGHRS, CDR2 YFSETQ. Written as DNA, the CDR3 is TGCGCCAGCAGCTTGGGGACAGGGGCGAACACTGAAGCTTTCTTT. Its protein product is CASSLGTGANTEAFF.

This chain links TRBV18 with TRBJ1-1, with a weak D call TRBD1 (5 bases). CDR3 length: 18 amino acids. CDR1 is KGHSH, CDR2 LQKENI, per germline. Trimming took 0 bases from V and 6 from J, leaving 23 bases between them. The CDR3 loop reads CASSPPKGRREGGSEAFF. As DNA, the CDR3 is TGTGCCAGCTCACCACCGAAGGGGCGGCGGGAAGGTGGGTCTGAAGCTTTCTTT. Drawing the rest from reference TRBV18 and TRBJ1-1, the complete variable domain is NAGVMQNPRHLVRRRGQEARLRCSPMKGHSHVYWYRQLPEEGLKFMVYLQKENIIDESGMPKERFSAEFPKEGPSILRIQQVVRGDSAAYFCASSPPKGRREGGSEAFFGQGTRLTVV.

This clone was observed once. The chain employs TRBV19 and TRBJ2-2, with 7 bases fitting TRBD2. Germline CDR1 reads LNHDA; CDR2 reads SQIVND (reference sequence). The V segment lost 11 bases and the J segment 2 bases; nucleotides outside the gene matches: 5. This CDR3 is 13 amino acids long. The CDR3 protein is CASGGGNTGELFF. The DNA of the CDR3 is TGTGCCTCCGGCGGGGGTAACACCGGGGAGCTGTTTTTT.

The CDR3 reads CATTPGRGNYEQYF. The DNA for the CDR3 is TGTGCCACCACGCCGGGGCGGGGGAACTACGAGCAGTACTTC. The V gene is TRBV6-5, the J gene TRBJ2-7; 7 nucleotides agree with TRBD2. The ends lost 10 bases at V and 3 bases at J; junction bases unmatched: 12. Germline loops: CDR1 MNHEY, CDR2 SVGAGI. There are 14 residues in the CDR3.

This sequence joins TRBV30 and TRBJ1-3; D not certain. This CDR3 comprises 16 residues. With 0 bases removed from V and 4 bases from J, the gap between germline ends came to 16 bases. Germline CDR1 is GTSNPN and CDR2 is SVGIG (reference sequence). In nucleotides, the CDR3 is TGTGCCTGGAGTGTACTAGGTCCGTCGGAAGGAAACACCATATATTTT. This encodes CAWSVLGPSEGNTIYF.

This chain uses TRBV7-8 with TRBJ2-3; unclear D gene. This CDR3 contains 15 residues. V gave up 2 bases and J gave up 2 bases, with 11 bases separating them. In germline, CDR1 is SGHVS, CDR2 FQNEAQ. The CDR3 DNA reads TGTGCCAGCAGCTTAATCTTCCTAGACACAGATACGCAGTATTTT. This codes for CASSLIFLDTDTQYF.

The chain has TRBV5-6 and TRBJ1-1; possible D gene TRBD1, 6 bases. In germline, CDR1 is SGHDT, CDR2 YYEEEE. V lost 0 bases, J lost 7 bases, and 16 bases lay in between. CDR3 length: 15 amino acids. This chain's CDR3 is CASSLDYRAGNEAFF. The DNA of the CDR3 is TGTGCCAGCAGCTTGGACTACAGGGCCGGGAATGAAGCTTTCTTT.